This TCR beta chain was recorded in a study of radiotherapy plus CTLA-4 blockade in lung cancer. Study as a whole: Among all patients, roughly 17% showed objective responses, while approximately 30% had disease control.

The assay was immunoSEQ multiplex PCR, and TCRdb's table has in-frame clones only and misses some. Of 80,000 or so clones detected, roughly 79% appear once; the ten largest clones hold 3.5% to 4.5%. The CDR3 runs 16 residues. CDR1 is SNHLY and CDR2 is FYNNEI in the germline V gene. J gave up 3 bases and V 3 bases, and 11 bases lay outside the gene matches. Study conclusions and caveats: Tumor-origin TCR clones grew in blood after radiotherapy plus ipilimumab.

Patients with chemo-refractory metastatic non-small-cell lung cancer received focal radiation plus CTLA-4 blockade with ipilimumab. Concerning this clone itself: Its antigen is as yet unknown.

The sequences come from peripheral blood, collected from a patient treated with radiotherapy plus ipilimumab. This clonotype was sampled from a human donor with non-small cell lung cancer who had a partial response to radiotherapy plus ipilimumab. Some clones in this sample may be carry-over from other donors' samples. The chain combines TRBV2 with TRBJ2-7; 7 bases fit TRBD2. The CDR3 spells CASSESVASGYYEQYF. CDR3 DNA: TGTGCCAGCAGTGAGTCCGTGGCTAGCGGCTACTACGAGCAGTACTTC.